A single sample is the source of the 14 T cell receptor beta chains below, sequenced in a study of glioma-infiltrating T cells. Using RNA template, CDR3s of TCR alpha and beta were amplified with iRepertoire arm-PCR. TCRdb analysed the multiplex PCR reads with MiXCR anew, one entry per CDR3 protein. The table records around 390,000 distinct CDR3 sequences, approximately 42% of them present only once. Sequencing used glioma tissue, nonneoplastic brain tissue, or PBMCs (not recorded which). These receptors were collected from a human donor with low-grade glioma or glioblastoma, undergoing nonglioma brain surgery, or in good health (not recorded which).

There are a few counts of this clonotype. J is TRBJ2-4 and V is TRBV6-2 or TRBV6-3; 14 nucleotides align to TRBD2. This CDR3 region has 18 residues. Unmatched junction bases numbered 7, after V lost 5 bases and J lost 1 base. CDR1 and CDR2 from the germline V gene are MNHEY and SVGEGT. The CDR3 nucleotides read TGTGCCAGCAGTGGGACTAGCGGGAGAAGAGGGGCCAAAAACATTCAGTACTTC. Encoded protein: CASSGTSGRRGAKNIQYF.

This sequence joins TRBV6-5 and TRBJ2-2; D might be TRBD2 (6 bases). V lost 4 bases to trimming and J lost 0 bases, with 15 bases between them. The CDR3 is 17 residues long. Germline CDR1 MNHEY, CDR2 SVGAGI. The CDR3 is CASSFLRRDTNTGELFF. The DNA of the CDR3 is TGTGCCAGCAGTTTCTTGCGGAGGGATACGAACACCGGGGAGCTGTTTTTT.

This clonotype was found many times. The V call is TRBV20-1, the J call TRBJ2-7; TRBD1 is a possible D gene (6 bases). The CDR3 is 13 amino acids. Germline-derived CDR1 and CDR2 are DFQATT and SNEGSKA (reference sequence). Trimming left V 5 bases short and J 0 bases short, with 11 bases between. CDR3 nucleotide sequence: TGCAGTGCTTTAACAGGGCTCTCCTACGAGCAGTACTTC. It yields the protein CSALTGLSYEQYF.

A note on this clonotype: This may arise from a read error, as a much more abundant clone is one base away. The chain employs TRBV10-3 and TRBJ2-7; D could derive from TRBD1 or TRBD2 (5 bases each). CDR1 is ENHRY, CDR2 SYGVKD, per germline. V gave up 3 bases and J gave up 3 bases, with 15 bases separating them. CDR3 size: 15 residues. CDR3 in amino acids: CAISEGAIGLYEQYF. For the CDR3, the DNA is TGTGCCATCAGTGAAGGGGCTATCGGACTCTACGAGCAGTACTTC.

The chain couples TRBV24-1 to TRBJ2-1; possibly TRBD1 or TRBD2 for D (5 bases each). CDR3 length: 13 residues. Germline V lookup: CDR1 KGHDR, CDR2 SFDVKD. V lost 9 bases and J 9 bases, leaving 17 bases between the germline ends. This CDR3 reads CATQPGTRGEQFF. The CDR3 DNA reads as TGTGCCACCCAACCAGGCACTAGGGGTGAGCAGTTCTTC.

With respect to this clonotype: At one end, the junction sequence differs from germline, possibly due to a read error. This chain links TRBV20-1 with TRBJ2-2, with D perhaps assigned TRBD1 or TRBD2 (5 bases each). Germline V gene data show CDR1 as DFQATT and CDR2 as SNEGSKA (reference sequence). CDR3 length equals 16 residues. CDR3 DNA sequence: TGCAGTGCTAGAGATCCCGGGGCAGGGAACACCGGGGAGCTGCTTTTT. Its protein is CSARDPGAGNTGELLF.

This rearrangement joins TRBV27 to TRBJ1-1, with unresolved D. The CDR3 sequence is 13 residues long. Trimming removed 4 bases at V and 0 bases at J, with 6 bases between. Germline V gene lookup returns CDR1 MNHEY and CDR2 SMNVEV (reference sequence). The CDR3 DNA follows: TGTGCCAGCAGTTCTGGTTTGAACACTGAAGCTTTCTTT. Amino acids: CASSSGLNTEAFF.

In the case of this clonotype: A much larger clone is a single base away; this may be a read error. The genes are TRBV27 and TRBJ2-7, with D hard to call. Germline V gene data show CDR1 as MNHEY and CDR2 as SMNVEV (reference sequence). V lost 5 bases to trimming and J lost 3 bases, with 11 bases between them. The CDR3 length is 13 residues. The CDR3 sequence is CASSTRHLYEQYF. The DNA for the CDR3 is TGTGCCAGCAGTACCCGGCATCTCTACGAGCAGTACTTC.

This clonotype was detected a few times. This chain uses TRBV4-3 with TRBJ2-3; TRBD2 matches 13 bases. The CDR3 runs to 16 residues. The V gene end was trimmed by 3 bases and the J gene end by 5 bases; junction bases not matched to a gene: 5. Germline CDR1 LGHNA, CDR2 YSLEER. CDR3 loop: CASSQRLAGGRDTQYF. CDR3 DNA: TGCGCCAGCAGCCAGCGACTAGCGGGAGGCCGAGATACGCAGTATTTT.

Of note for this clonotype: A much larger clone lies a single base off, so this may be a read error. The chain couples TRBV6-6 to TRBJ1-4; D ambiguous. Trimming took off 5 bases at V and 15 bases at J, with 16 bases between the two ends. CDR3 length: 12 residues. Germline-derived CDR1 and CDR2 are MNHNY and SVGAGI (reference sequence). CDR3 DNA sequence: TGTGCCAGCAGTGATTCCGCATTAAGAATGTTTTTT. Its translation: CASSDSALRMFF.

This clonotype came up many times. The rearrangement uses TRBV28 and TRBJ1-2; tentative D call: TRBD1 (6 bases). This CDR3 region has 15 residues. Germline assignment: CDR1 MDHEN and CDR2 SYDVKM. Between the trimmed V and J ends, which lost 4 bases and 4 bases, there was a span of 16 bases. The CDR3 here is CASSSITGRAYGYTF. As DNA, the CDR3 is TGTGCCAGCAGTTCGATCACAGGGAGAGCCTATGGCTACACCTTC.

This clonotype has ten or more counts. The genes are TRBV20-1 and TRBJ1-6, with 8 positions matching TRBD1. J was trimmed by 6 bases and V by 6 bases; bases with no gene match: 1. CDR3 length: 12 amino acids. Germline V gene data show CDR1 as DFQATT and CDR2 as SNEGSKA (reference sequence). The CDR3 DNA is TGCAGTGCACAGGGGGGTAATTCACCCCTCCACTTT. Translation: CSAQGGNSPLHF.

This rearrangement joins TRBV7-2 to TRBJ2-1; D is ambiguous. The germline V and J ends were trimmed by 5 bases and 4 bases, with 12 bases remaining between them. The CDR3 loop spans 14 amino acids. Germline V gene lookup returns CDR1 SGHTA and CDR2 FQGNSA. The CDR3 region is CASSPTQGYNEQFF. CDR3 nucleotide sequence: TGTGCCAGCAGCCCCACCCAAGGATACAATGAGCAGTTCTTC.

This clonotype came up a few times. The chain joins TRBV7-9 to TRBJ2-7, with 7 bases identical to TRBD1. CDR3 length: 15 residues. Per germline, CDR1 SEHNR and CDR2 FQNEAQ (reference sequence). Germline trimming cut 4 bases from V and 3 bases from J; bases unmatched to any gene: 9. The CDR3 sequence: CASSSLQGFHYEQYF. DNA for the CDR3: TGTGCCAGCAGCTCCTTACAGGGGTTCCACTACGAGCAGTACTTC.